This T cell receptor beta chain derives from a study of shared clonotypes between healthy human individuals. This CDR3 spans 12 amino acids. Germline CDR1 is SEHNR and CDR2 is FQNEAQ (reference sequence). V was shortened by 4 bases and J by 6 bases, with 8 bases between the two germline ends. TCRdb keeps only in-frame clones here, not all; method: immunoSEQ multiplex PCR. The repertoire holds under 2,500,000 clones, with approximately 96% as singletons. The sample was naive CD4+ T cells sorted from blood. Indicated subset: CD45RA+ positively selected. The sequence was collected from a man younger than 35 in good health. The chain has TRBV7-9 and TRBJ2-3; no definite D call. CDR3 in amino acids: CASSSLGDTQYF. Here the CDR3 DNA reads TGTGCCAGCAGCTCACTCGGGGATACGCAGTATTTT.